This TCR beta chain was recovered during a study of Ad26.COV2.S vaccination and SARS-CoV-2 variants. The study, taken as a whole, reports: In vaccinated individuals, spike-specific CD8+ and CD4+ T cell responses reportedly displayed substantial breadth.

Treatment specified: 15 to 20 received Ad26.COV2.S at low or high dose, single or two shots; roughly five received placebo; per-sample allocation not given. The investigators took samples on day 63 after the first vaccine or placebo injection. Clones were read by immunoSEQ multiplex PCR, and TCRdb kept only the in-frame ones, dropping some. This table holds about 400,000 clones, about nine tenths found once. The CDR3 is 14 residues long. The ends were cut back, 2 bases at V and 0 bases at J, with 2 bases in the middle. Per germline, CDR1 WNHNN and CDR2 SYGVQD (reference sequence). This clone was seen just once. As yet, its antigen is unknown.

The clonotype originates from a person aged 18 to 59 who received the Ad26.COV2.S COVID-19 vaccine or a placebo. Sequencing used peripheral blood, obtained in a trial of Ad26.COV2.S vaccine versus placebo. The chain recombines TRBV10-1 with TRBJ2-6; D call uncertain. The CDR3 protein is CASSEGSGANVLTF. CDR3 coding DNA: TGCGCCAGCAGTGAGGGCTCTGGGGCCAACGTCCTGACTTTC.